The rows below give T cell receptor beta chains drawn from one sample of a study of blood T cell repertoires in COVID-19. The assay was immunoSEQ multiplex PCR, and TCRdb's table has in-frame clones only and misses some. The data show some 150,000 clones, 70% to 90% seen once. The sequenced sample was PBMCs or T cells enriched from blood (not recorded which). All receptors derive from a man over 45 who had recovered from COVID-19. Both conserved end residues are part of each CDR3. Each record gives: V gene, J gene, clone size, D gene, CDR3 protein, CDR3 DNA. The D gene is left open where the match is weak. Clone sizes are given selectively: once, few, many, or a class where the clone is expanded.

v_gene: TRBV18; j_gene: TRBJ1-2; abundance: .; d_gene: TRBD1; CDR3aa: CASSPPRDRGYGYTF; CDR3nt: TGTGCCAGCTCACCACCCCGGGACAGGGGCTATGGCTACACCTTC
v_gene: TRBV5-1; j_gene: TRBJ2-3; abundance: few; d_gene: .; CDR3aa: CASSSAGASTDTQYF; CDR3nt: TGCGCCAGCAGCTCCGCGGGGGCTAGCACAGATACGCAGTATTTT
v_gene: TRBV5-4; j_gene: TRBJ2-3; abundance: .; d_gene: TRBD2; CDR3aa: CASSFGLAGATSTDTQYF; CDR3nt: TGTGCCAGCAGCTTTGGATTAGCGGGGGCAACTAGCACAGATACGCAGTATTTT
v_gene: TRBV19; j_gene: TRBJ1-1; abundance: .; d_gene: .; CDR3aa: CASSPGIFMNTEAFF; CDR3nt: TGTGCCAGTAGCCCGGGGATTTTCATGAACACTGAAGCTTTCTTT
v_gene: TRBV15; j_gene: TRBJ2-7; abundance: .; d_gene: .; CDR3aa: CATSQGRVRIDEQYF; CDR3nt: TGTGCCACCAGCCAGGGGAGGGTCAGGATCGACGAGCAGTACTTC
v_gene: TRBV7-6; j_gene: TRBJ2-1; abundance: .; d_gene: .; CDR3aa: CASSSLVSSYNEQFF; CDR3nt: TGTGCCAGCAGCTCGCTGGTCAGCTCCTACAATGAGCAGTTCTTC
v_gene: TRBV7-9; j_gene: TRBJ2-6; abundance: .; d_gene: .; CDR3aa: CASRGSGANVLTF; CDR3nt: TGTGCCAGCCGAGGCTCTGGGGCCAACGTCCTGACTTTC
v_gene: TRBV9; j_gene: TRBJ1-2; abundance: once; d_gene: .; CDR3aa: CASSLRSTGSNYGYTF; CDR3nt: TGTGCCAGCAGCTTGAGATCGACAGGCTCTAACTATGGCTACACCTTC
v_gene: TRBV5-6; j_gene: TRBJ1-2; abundance: .; d_gene: .; CDR3aa: CASSLERIYGYTF; CDR3nt: TGTGCCAGCAGCTTGGAGAGGATCTATGGCTACACCTTC
v_gene: TRBV10-3; j_gene: TRBJ1-5; abundance: .; d_gene: .; CDR3aa: CAISEFHPQGSANQPQHF; CDR3nt: TGTGCCATCAGTGAGTTCCACCCCCAGGGAAGTGCCAATCAGCCCCAGCATTTT
v_gene: TRBV19; j_gene: TRBJ1-2; abundance: .; d_gene: TRBD1; CDR3aa: CASSTQTGGGSGYTF; CDR3nt: TGTGCCAGTAGTACCCAGACAGGGGGTGGTAGTGGCTACACCTTC
v_gene: TRBV27; j_gene: TRBJ2-1; abundance: many; d_gene: TRBD2; CDR3aa: CASSTPTSGYNEQFF; CDR3nt: TGTGCCAGCAGTACCCCGACTAGCGGTTACAATGAGCAGTTCTTC
v_gene: TRBV28; j_gene: TRBJ1-6; abundance: .; d_gene: .; CDR3aa: CATALGGDRSPLHF; CDR3nt: TGTGCCACCGCGTTGGGAGGGGATCGTTCACCCCTCCACTTT
v_gene: TRBV5-1; j_gene: TRBJ2-7; abundance: .; d_gene: TRBD2; CDR3aa: CASSLPGGPESEQYF; CDR3nt: TGCGCCAGCAGCTTGCCGGGAGGGCCAGAGTCCGAGCAGTACTTC
v_gene: TRBV28; j_gene: TRBJ2-3; abundance: .; d_gene: TRBD2; CDR3aa: CASSPGTSGGTDTQYF; CDR3nt: TGTGCCAGCAGTCCAGGGACTAGCGGGGGCACAGATACGCAGTATTTT